Listed below are T cell receptor beta chains from one sample, sequenced in a study of blood T cell repertoires in COVID-19. The data were produced by immunoSEQ multiplex PCR, yet TCRdb's version contains in-frame clones alone and is incomplete. Seen here are 150,000 or so clones, roughly 93% observed once, and the top ten hold approximately 4.6%. Sequenced input: peripheral blood. The receptors stem from a woman aged 45-65 years with acute or convalescent COVID-19. Each CDR3 is given with its conserved first and last residue. The D gene is left open where the match is weak. Size tells how often a clone was seen (once, few, many) or the class of an expanded clone, and some rows leave it out.

>TRBV7-2|NA|14|TRBJ1-2|TRBD1
CASSGQGASYGYTF
TGTGCCAGCAGCGGACAGGGGGCGAGCTATGGCTACACCTTC
>TRBV9|NA|16|TRBJ1-2|NA
CASSANKFDRSYGYTF
TGTGCCAGCAGCGCTAATAAATTTGACAGGTCCTATGGCTACACCTTC
>TRBV15|NA|16|TRBJ1-1|NA
CATSATLGLRGTEAFF
TGTGCCACCAGCGCAACCCTGGGTCTTAGGGGAACTGAAGCTTTCTTT
>TRBV2|NA|14|TRBJ2-7|NA
CASLPQGAPYEQYF
TGTGCCAGCCTACCCCAGGGTGCCCCCTACGAGCAGTACTTC
>TRBV9|NA|16|TRBJ2-1|TRBD2
CASSVEGLAIDNEQFF
TGTGCCAGCAGCGTAGAGGGACTAGCGATCGACAATGAGCAGTTCTTC
>TRBV7-3|few|13|TRBJ2-7|TRBD1
CASSPGTGGEQYF
TGTGCCAGCAGCCCAGGGACAGGGGGTGAGCAGTACTTC
>TRBV4-2|NA|17|TRBJ2-3|TRBD2
CASSQDSSGGESDTQYF
TGTGCCAGCAGCCAAGATTCCAGCGGGGGGGAATCGGATACGCAGTATTTT
>TRBV4-1|NA|16|TRBJ2-2|NA
CASSQAGDSWAGELFF
TGCGCCAGCAGCCAAGCGGGGGACAGTTGGGCCGGGGAGCTGTTTTTT
>TRBV28|once|14|TRBJ2-1|NA
CASGGTLSYNEQFF
TGTGCCAGCGGTGGGACTCTCTCCTACAATGAGCAGTTCTTC
>TRBV4-3|once|15|TRBJ1-2|TRBD1
CASSQDLTGVGGYTF
TGCGCCAGCAGCCAAGATCTTACAGGGGTAGGCGGCTACACCTTC
>TRBV28|NA|13|TRBJ2-7|NA
CASLLQGGYEQYF
TGTGCCAGCCTTCTCCAGGGGGGTTACGAGCAGTACTTC
>TRBV6-5|NA|15|TRBJ2-5|NA
CASSYGEDTKETQYF
TGTGCCAGCAGTTACGGGGAGGACACCAAAGAGACCCAGTACTTC
>TRBV12-3/TRBV12-4|NA|12|TRBJ1-2|NA
CASMINQGGYTF
TGTGCCAGCATGATAAACCAGGGGGGCTACACCTTC
>TRBV5-8|NA|14|TRBJ1-1|TRBD1
CATQNDRGSTEAFF
TGTGCCACACAAAATGACAGGGGTTCGACTGAAGCTTTCTTT
>TRBV4-1|NA|13|TRBJ1-1|NA
CASSQVGQTEAFF
TGCGCCAGCAGCCAAGTTGGCCAAACTGAAGCTTTCTTT
>TRBV13|NA|17|TRBJ2-3|TRBD2
CASSLARTSGSIDTQYF
TGTGCCAGCAGCTTAGCCCGGACTAGCGGGAGTATTGATACGCAGTATTTT
>TRBV9|once|15|TRBJ2-1|TRBD2
CASSVEGTTREDQFF
TGTGCCAGCAGCGTAGAGGGGACTACCCGGGAAGATCAGTTCTTC
>TRBV7-2|NA|14|TRBJ1-3|NA
CASSPYSSGNTIYF
TGTGCCAGCAGTCCCTATTCCTCTGGAAACACCATATATTTT
>TRBV4-2|once|13|TRBJ2-2|NA
CASSQDRTGELFF
TGTGCCAGCAGCCAAGATAGAACCGGGGAGCTGTTTTTT
>TRBV2|NA|11|TRBJ2-3|NA
CASSRVDTQYF
TGTGCCAGCAGCCGAGTAGATACGCAGTATTTT
>TRBV14|NA|14|TRBJ1-1|TRBD1
CASSHNGQGVGAFF
TGTGCCAGCAGCCACAATGGACAGGGAGTGGGAGCTTTCTTT
>TRBV2|once|13|TRBJ1-5|TRBD1
CASSDRRNQPQHF
TGTGCCAGCTCGGACAGGCGGAATCAGCCCCAGCATTTT
>TRBV5-6|NA|16|TRBJ1-2|NA
CASIYDQGAGDYGYTF
TGTGCCAGCATTTATGATCAGGGCGCGGGGGACTATGGCTACACCTTC
>TRBV5-4|NA|13|TRBJ2-7|TRBD1
CASSPDRTGEQYF
TGTGCCAGCAGCCCGGACAGGACGGGCGAGCAGTACTTC
>TRBV6-6|NA|14|TRBJ2-2|TRBD2
CASRTRGSTGELFF
TGTGCCAGCAGAACCCGCGGGAGTACCGGGGAGCTGTTTTTT
>TRBV23-1|NA|15|TRBJ1-3|TRBD1
CASSHSQGAENTIYF
TGCGCCAGCAGTCACTCCCAGGGGGCGGAAAACACCATATATTTT